This TCR beta chain was identified in a study of T-cell memory formation after mild COVID-19 (dated by TCRdb to the early 2020s). About the investigation overall: TCR sequence clusters from the two donors were largely donor specific. The cohort comprised two young, previously healthy adult volunteers, one female and one male. In two donors, T-cell clones that expanded and contracted after mild COVID-19 were followed by sequencing TCRalpha and TCRbeta repertoires longitudinally.

V is pared back by 2 bases and J by 8 bases, with 12 bases lying between the germline termini. From its cysteine to its phenylalanine, the CDR3 spans 13 amino acids. The CDR3 DNA has 39 bases and is translated from base 1. The germline V gene (reference sequence) provides CDR1 SEHNR and CDR2 FQNEAQ. The run used an Illumina NovaSeq 6000. TCRalpha and TCRbeta cDNA libraries were constructed by 5'RACE with constant-segment primers, with sample barcodes and unique molecular identifiers being introduced. RNA was extracted from every sample with Trizol reagent. Library amplification was performed in two PCR steps, and a second sample barcode and Illumina TruSeq adapters were introduced in the second step. Libraries were sequenced on an Illumina NovaSeq with 2 x 150 bp paired-end reads. The paper's data handling went like this. The reads were demultiplexed and collapsed into UMI-guided consensus sequences using migec v1.2.7. Using mixcr v2.1.11, UMI consensuses were aligned to TRA and TRB V and J templates and then assembled into clonotypes. A clonotype was counted as expanded or contracted only if both edgeR and NoisET called the change significant, with noise models trained on biological replicates. edgeR calls used a false discovery rate-adjusted p below 0.01 and a log2 fold-change threshold of 1. As an exploratory analysis of dynamics, max-normalized trajectories of the 1000 most abundant clonotypes were examined by PCA with hierarchical clustering. The CD4 or CD8 phenotype of responding clones was assigned using the separately sequenced CD4+ and CD8+ repertoires. TCRdb reanalyzed the raw reads on its own, using fastp at Q25 for trimming and MiXCR for clone calling, and kept in-frame beta chains. Each CDR3 protein appears once, grouped with its most common genes and DNA. The V and J calls were not made by the authors but by TCRdb's processing. Here the sample has around 400,000 distinct CDR3 sequences; approximately 24% occur a single time. The ten top clones hold around 8.7% of the sample.

Study-wide findings and limitations: Balanced CD4/CD8 phenotypes were observed for clones contracting from day 15 to 85, whereas a bias towards CD4+ was observed for a second wave of clones expanding from day 15 to 37. SARS-CoV-2 specificity of the second-wave clones peaking on day 37 was not confirmed. Some responding clones were detected in pre-infection memory, which suggested that pre-existing cross-reactive memory T cells had joined the SARS-CoV-2 response. The study covered only a couple of mild cases, and larger cohorts including severe cases with pre-infection samples were considered necessary. Contracting CD4+ clones were found mainly in CM and EM memory subsets, while CD8+ clones were enriched in EMRA.

PBMCs were isolated by Ficoll-Paque density gradient centrifugation. Worth noting for this clonotype: Its antigen target is currently unknown. Qualities for individual bases were not recorded, and no much larger clone is one base off.

This chain joins TRBV7-9 to TRBJ1-1; TRBD1 might be the D gene, on 5 matching bases. Sequencing was carried out using PBMCs or a T cell subset sorted from them (not recorded which). The source is an adult woman who had mild COVID-19 (a few samples of this study predate the infection). The sample titles of this study are shuffled in the database, so cell type and time point are left out; the donor was told from shared clones. In nucleotide form, the sequence is TGTGCCAGCAGCTTACCGGGACCAGGGGAAGCTTTCTTT. Translated, it gives CASSLPGPGEAFF.